This TCR beta chain was documented in a study of OX40 agonist ivuxolimab in advanced cancers. Background for the entire study: Ivuxolimab was a fully human IgG2 agonistic monoclonal antibody targeting the costimulatory receptor OX40 (CD134). Partial responses were achieved by three dose-escalation patients, of whom one had hepatocellular carcinoma and two had cutaneous melanoma. Intravenous ivuxolimab was administered to patients every 2 weeks at six dose levels: 0.01, 0.1, 0.3, 1.5, 3 and 10 mg/kg. A male proportion of around 81% and a mean age of 60 years, ranging from 23 to 79, were recorded for the dose-escalation cohort. Patients were allowed to have had prior anti-PD-1, anti-PD-L1 or anti-CTLA-4 therapy, and more than 35% of the dose-escalation patients had been treated with checkpoint inhibitors. The purpose of peripheral TCRbeta sequencing was to test whether ivuxolimab changed TCR sequence diversity and led to clonal T-cell expansion. Of the 52 patients in dose escalation, approximately 20 had hepatocellular carcinoma, around 15 had melanoma, 9 had renal cell carcinoma and 9 had head and neck cancer. The paper reports the monotherapy dose-escalation portion (N of about 47 patients) of the phase I ivuxolimab trial.

Genomic DNA was isolated from the sorted cells so that the TCRbeta CDR3 region could be sequenced. The immunoSEQ Assay was used to sequence the TCRbeta CDR3 regions. Not all clones reach the TCRdb copy of this immuneACCESS table, which keeps in-frame sequences only. Checked studies attribute under half of the gap to unresolved V genes and leave the rest unexplained. The sample table lists about 47,000 clones, 70% to 90% of them with a count of one. Together, the top ten hold 30% to 35% of the sample. A word on this clone: It has no known antigen specificity. There are no base qualities to consult, and no much larger clone falls within one base.

Patients with autoimmune disease history or receiving systemic immunosuppression were excluded from the trial. Peripheral blood for TCR sequencing was collected from all dose cohorts at baseline, on cycle 4 day 1, and on cycle 7 day 1. Samples came from an open-label, multicenter, first-in-human phase I dose-escalation trial of ivuxolimab. Adults with locally advanced or metastatic head and neck squamous cell, hepatocellular, melanoma or renal cell carcinoma were enrolled in the trial. CD4+ and CD8+ T cells were sorted separately from peripheral blood before TCR sequencing. There are 13 amino acids in the CDR3, from cysteine to phenylalanine inclusive. Only the CDR3 DNA stays, 39 bases, in frame from base 1. Taken from the germline V gene, the CDR1 and CDR2 loops are SNHLY and FYNNEI. The junction shows trimming of 5 bases on V and 2 bases on J, plus 9 bases between the germline ends. Results and caveats for the whole study, not just this receptor: In partial responders in the 0.1-3.0 mg/kg groups, normalized peripheral clonal expansion was found to be among the lowest, especially among CD8+ T cells. After ivuxolimab, more expanded clones were found on average in CD8+ T cells than in CD4+ T cells. The antigen specificity of the peripheral T cells that underwent clonal expansion was not determined. Low levels of normalized T-cell clonal expansion were also shown by some nonresponding patients. At doses from 0.1 to 3.0 mg/kg, clonal expansion was seen in both CD4+ and CD8+ blood T cells between baseline and week 6.

In this chain, TRBV2 is recombined with TRBJ1-1, with the D gene call left open. Material: CD4+ or CD8+ T cells sorted from blood, obtained in a trial of the OX40 agonist ivuxolimab. The TCR originated in an adult with an advanced solid tumor such as melanoma, head and neck, liver or kidney cancer. CDR3 region: CASSITVNTEAFF. The base sequence is TGTGCCAGCAGTATCACAGTAAACACTGAAGCTTTCTTT.